A selection of T cell receptor beta chains follows, all from one sample in a study of identical twins. MiXCR was run by TCRdb on the 5' RACE reads, yielding one entry per CDR3 protein. Of 1.5 million to 2 million distinct CDR3 sequences in the sample, about 31% were seen once. Sequences were obtained from cord blood. These receptors all come from a newborn girl in good health. Each CDR3 is given with its conserved first and last residue. A D gene is named only where the DNA matches it firmly. A clone size is listed for some rows: how often the clone was seen (once, few, many), or a class if it is expanded.

TRBJ2-5,TRBV12-3/TRBV12-4,.,.,TGTGCCAGCAGTTTCGGGGACTTGCTGTTAGGGGAGCAGTACTTC,CASSFGDLLLGEQYF
TRBJ1-2,TRBV10-3,.,many,TGTGCCATCCAGGGTTCCTACTATGGCTACACCTTC,CAIQGSYYGYTF
TRBJ2-7,TRBV30,.,once,TGTGCCTGGCGCAAACCTAAACTATTATTCTACGAGCAGTACTTC,CAWRKPKLLFYEQYF
TRBJ2-3,TRBV3-1,.,.,TGTGCCAGCAGGGTTGACTCTAGCACAGATACGCAGTATTTT,CASRVDSSTDTQYF
TRBJ1-1,TRBV5-1,.,.,TGCGCCAGCAGCTTGGCGGGACACCCCGCTGAAGCTTTCTTT,CASSLAGHPAEAFF
TRBJ2-1,TRBV12-3/TRBV12-4,TRBD1,many,TGTGCCAGCAGTTTAATGGCAGGGGGAAATGAGCAGTTCTTC,CASSLMAGGNEQFF
TRBJ2-1,TRBV20-1,TRBD2,few,TGCAGTGCTGGGGGCGGGGGGAAATCCAATGAGCAGTTCTTC,CSAGGGGKSNEQFF
TRBJ2-1,TRBV3-1,.,few,TGTGCCAGCAGCCAAGACGGTATTCGGGGGTACAATGAGCAGTTCTTC,CASSQDGIRGYNEQFF
TRBJ2-7,TRBV4-1,.,.,TGCGCCAGCAGCCAATTATTCAGTTCCTACAATGAGCAGTACTTC,CASSQLFSSYNEQYF
TRBJ2-2,TRBV6-2/TRBV6-3,TRBD1,.,TGTGCCAGCAGTCGACCGGGACAGGGTAAAACCGGGGAGCTGTTTTTT,CASSRPGQGKTGELFF
TRBJ2-3,TRBV29-1,TRBD2,.,TGCAGCGTTGAGAAAAAGCGGGAGCTCAGGACAGATACGCAGTATTTT,CSVEKKRELRTDTQYF
TRBJ2-1,TRBV20-1,TRBD2,many,TGCAGTGCTAGAGCCCAACTAGCGGACACCTACAATGAGCAGTTCTTC,CSARAQLADTYNEQFF
TRBJ2-4,TRBV19,.,.,TGTGCCAGTAGTTTCACAGCATATCCCAAAAACATTCAGTACTTC,CASSFTAYPKNIQYF